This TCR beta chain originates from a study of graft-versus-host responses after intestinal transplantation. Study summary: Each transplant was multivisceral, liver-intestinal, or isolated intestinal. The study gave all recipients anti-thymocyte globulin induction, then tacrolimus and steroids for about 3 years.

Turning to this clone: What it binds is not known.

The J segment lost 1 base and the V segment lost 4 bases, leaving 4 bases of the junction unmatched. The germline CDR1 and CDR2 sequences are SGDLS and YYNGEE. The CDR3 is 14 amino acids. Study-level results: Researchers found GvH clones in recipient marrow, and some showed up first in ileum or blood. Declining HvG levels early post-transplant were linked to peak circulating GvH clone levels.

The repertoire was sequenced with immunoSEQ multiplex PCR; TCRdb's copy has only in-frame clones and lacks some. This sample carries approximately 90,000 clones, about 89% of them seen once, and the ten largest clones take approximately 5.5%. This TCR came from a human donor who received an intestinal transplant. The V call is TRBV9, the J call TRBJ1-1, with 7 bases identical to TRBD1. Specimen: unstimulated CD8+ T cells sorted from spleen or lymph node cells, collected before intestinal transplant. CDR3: CASSPDRENTEAFF. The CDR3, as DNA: TGTGCCAGCAGCCCAGACAGGGAGAACACTGAAGCTTTCTTT.